This entry describes one T cell receptor (beta chain). This sample was included in a study of blood T cell repertoires in COVID-19. As for the study in general: PBMCs, B-cell-depleted T cells, or T cells were the source of the cDNA or gDNA that made up the material.

Enrollees, 18 to 89 years old, lived in 20 to 25 US areas. Two negative PCRs, clearance, or symptom resolution had been documented for recovered Cohort 3 donors. CDR3 size: 15 residues. With 0 bases clipped from V and 7 bases from J, the junction kept 4 bases outside the gene matches. Per the germline V gene, CDR1 is SGHRS and CDR2 is YFSETQ. The authors' processing: The authors estimated nucleated cell counts from reference gene primer amplification. Sequencing was performed with immunoSEQ multiplex PCR; in TCRdb, only in-frame clones are kept and a portion is missing. V and J calls and clone size come straight from that table; D and trimming were deduced from the DNA. The table has some 340,000 clones, roughly four fifths seen once; the top ten hold about 5.4%.

This receptor was obtained from a woman in her forties or fifties who had recovered from COVID-19. The sequenced sample consisted of PBMCs or T cells enriched from blood (not recorded which). The chain uses TRBV5-1 and TRBJ1-6, with 7 bases that match TRBD1. The CDR3 DNA reads TGCGCCAGCAGCTTGGATCCAGGGGGAAATTCACCCCTCCACTTT. This codes for CASSLDPGGNSPLHF.